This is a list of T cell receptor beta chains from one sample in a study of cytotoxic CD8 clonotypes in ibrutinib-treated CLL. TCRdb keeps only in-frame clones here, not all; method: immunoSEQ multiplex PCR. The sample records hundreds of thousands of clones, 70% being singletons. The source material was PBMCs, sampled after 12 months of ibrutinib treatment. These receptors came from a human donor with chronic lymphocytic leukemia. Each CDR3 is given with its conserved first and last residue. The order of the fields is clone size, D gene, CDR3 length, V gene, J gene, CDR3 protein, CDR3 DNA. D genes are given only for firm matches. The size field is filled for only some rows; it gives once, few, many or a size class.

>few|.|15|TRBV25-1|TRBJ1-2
CASSEWGGQGDGYTF
TGTGCCAGCAGTGAATGGGGGGGGCAGGGTGACGGCTACACCTTC
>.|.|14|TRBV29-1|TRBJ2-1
CSVKRGLGGNEQFF
TGCAGCGTTAAGAGGGGTTTGGGTGGGAATGAGCAGTTCTTC
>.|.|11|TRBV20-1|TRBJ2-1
CSVVSSGEQFF
TGCAGTGTCGTCAGCAGTGGGGAGCAGTTCTTC
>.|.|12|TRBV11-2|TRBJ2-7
CASSLDRYEQYF
TGTGCCAGCAGCTTAGATCGCTACGAGCAGTACTTC
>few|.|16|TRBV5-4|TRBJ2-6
CASSSRVGAGANVLTF
TGTGCCAGCAGCTCCCGAGTGGGAGCTGGGGCCAACGTCCTGACTTTC
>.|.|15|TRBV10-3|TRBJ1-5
CAISEWGNWDQPQHF
TGTGCCATCAGTGAGTGGGGCAATTGGGATCAGCCCCAGCATTTT
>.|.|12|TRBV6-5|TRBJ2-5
CASSYSTKTQYF
TGTGCCAGCAGTTACTCGACGAAGACCCAGTACTTC
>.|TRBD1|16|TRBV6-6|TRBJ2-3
CASSGFGTGSPDTQYF
TGTGCCAGCAGTGGCTTCGGGACAGGGTCACCAGATACGCAGTATTTT
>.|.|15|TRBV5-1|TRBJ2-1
CASSLQGGSYNEQFF
TGCGCCAGCAGCTTACAGGGAGGTTCCTACAATGAGCAGTTCTTC
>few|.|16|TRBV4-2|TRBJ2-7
CASSQVSGEIPYEQYF
TGTGCCAGCAGCCAAGTTTCCGGGGAAATACCGTACGAGCAGTACTTC
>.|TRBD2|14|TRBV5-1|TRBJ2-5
CASSRLRGEETQYF
TGCGCCAGCTCCCGCCTCCGGGGGGAAGAGACCCAGTACTTC
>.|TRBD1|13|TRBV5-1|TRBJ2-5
CASSFDRGETQYF
TGCGCCAGCAGCTTTGACAGGGGAGAGACCCAGTACTTC
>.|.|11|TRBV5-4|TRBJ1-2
CASSLGQGYTF
TGTGCCAGCAGCTTAGGACAGGGCTACACCTTC
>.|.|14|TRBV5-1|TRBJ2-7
CASSLSHRTYEQYF
TGCGCCAGCAGCTTGTCTCACAGAACCTACGAGCAGTACTTC
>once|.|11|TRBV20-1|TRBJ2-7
CSAPQGGEQYF
TGCAGTGCTCCACAGGGAGGCGAGCAGTACTTC
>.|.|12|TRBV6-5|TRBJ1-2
CASRYGRRGYTF
TGTGCCAGCAGATACGGACGGCGGGGCTACACCTTC
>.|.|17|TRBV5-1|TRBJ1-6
CASSLSGRSSYNSPLHF
TGCGCCAGCAGCTTGAGTGGCCGGAGCTCCTATAATTCACCCCTCCACTTT
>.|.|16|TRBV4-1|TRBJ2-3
CASSQEEVLFTDTQYF
TGCGCCAGCAGCCAAGAAGAGGTCCTCTTCACAGATACGCAGTATTTT
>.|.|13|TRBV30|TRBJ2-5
CAWGASPWETQYF
TGTGCCTGGGGCGCCTCCCCCTGGGAGACCCAGTACTTC
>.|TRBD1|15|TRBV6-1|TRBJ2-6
CASRTGGSGANVLTF
TGTGCCAGCAGAACAGGGGGCTCTGGGGCCAACGTCCTGACTTTC
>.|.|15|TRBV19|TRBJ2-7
CASSIGPSPFYEQYF
TGTGCCAGTAGTATAGGTCCGTCCCCCTTCTACGAGCAGTACTTC
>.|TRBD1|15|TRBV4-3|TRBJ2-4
CASSRGQGGQNIQYF
TGCGCCAGCAGCCGGGGACAGGGCGGCCAAAACATTCAGTACTTC
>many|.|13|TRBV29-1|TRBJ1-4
CSVETETNEKLFF
TGCAGCGTTGAGACGGAAACTAATGAAAAACTGTTTTTT
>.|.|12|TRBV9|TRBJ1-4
CASSTLPEKLFF
TGTGCCAGCAGCACCCTCCCGGAAAAACTGTTTTTT
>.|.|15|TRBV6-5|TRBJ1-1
CASSYSRDMNTEAFF
TGTGCCAGCAGTTACTCCCGGGATATGAACACTGAAGCTTTCTTT
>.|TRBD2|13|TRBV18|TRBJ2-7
CASSQAGTYEQYF
TGTGCCAGCTCACAAGCGGGGACCTACGAGCAGTACTTC